Given below is one T cell receptor beta chain in context. Its cognate antigen is unknown. These data come from a study of vaccination and CD4 T cells after COVID-19. Whole-study context: The cells in question were stimulated using overlapping spike peptides derived from SARS-CoV-2, HCoV-NL63, HCoV-OC43 and HCoV-229E.

CD4+ T cells that had been cultured provided DNA sequenced with the Oncomine TCR Beta short-read assay. Using its own MiXCR run on the PCR reads, TCRdb lists one record per CDR3 protein. The sample has around 10,000 distinct CDR3 sequences; about two thirds are singletons. Germline CDR1 reads GTSNPN; CDR2 reads SVGIG (reference sequence). The V end lost 3 bases, the J end lost 1 base, and 12 bases lay between the germline ends. This CDR3 spans 14 amino acids. Findings of the study overall: Spike mono-reactivity was shown by 304 of 307 vaccine-specific clones in convalescent patients.

Treatment: approximately nine-day PBMC culture with coronavirus spike peptide pools or control peptides (ViraFEST assay). In the ViraFEST assay, peptide-pool expansion preceded TCR sequencing of expanded clonotypes. PCR positivity was dated March to December 2020, before US Alpha, Beta and Delta variants. The sample was CD4+ T cells from blood, cultured in vitro. V usage is TRBV30 and J usage is TRBJ1-1, with D possibly being TRBD1 (6 bases). The source is a human donor who had recovered from COVID-19. The chain's CDR3 is CAWRKGHWNTEAFF. The CDR3 bases are TGTGCCTGGAGGAAGGGACACTGGAACACTGAAGCTTTCTTT.